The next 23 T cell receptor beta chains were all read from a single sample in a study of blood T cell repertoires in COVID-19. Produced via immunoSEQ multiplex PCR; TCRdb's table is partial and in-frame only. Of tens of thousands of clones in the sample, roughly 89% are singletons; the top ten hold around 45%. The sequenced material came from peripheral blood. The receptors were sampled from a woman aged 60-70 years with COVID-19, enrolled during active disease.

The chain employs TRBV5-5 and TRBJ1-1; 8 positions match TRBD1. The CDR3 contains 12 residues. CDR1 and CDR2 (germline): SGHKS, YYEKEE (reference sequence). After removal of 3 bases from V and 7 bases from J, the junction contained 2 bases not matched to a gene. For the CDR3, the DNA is TGTGCCAGCAGCTCAGGACAGGGTGAAGCTTTCTTT. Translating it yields CASSSGQGEAFF.

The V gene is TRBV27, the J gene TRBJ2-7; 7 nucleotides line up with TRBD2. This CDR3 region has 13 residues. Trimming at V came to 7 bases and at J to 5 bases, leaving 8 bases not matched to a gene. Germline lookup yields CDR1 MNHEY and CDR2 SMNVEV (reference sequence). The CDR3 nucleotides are TGTGCCAGCACACGAGCGGGAAAGGACGAGCAGTACTTC. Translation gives CASTRAGKDEQYF.

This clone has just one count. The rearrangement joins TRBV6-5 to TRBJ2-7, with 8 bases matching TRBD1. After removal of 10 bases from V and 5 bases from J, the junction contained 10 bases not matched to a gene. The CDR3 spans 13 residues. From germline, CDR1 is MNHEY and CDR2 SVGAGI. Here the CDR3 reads CATTGTGSDEQYF. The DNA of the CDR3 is TGTGCCACCACCGGGACAGGATCCGACGAGCAGTACTTC.

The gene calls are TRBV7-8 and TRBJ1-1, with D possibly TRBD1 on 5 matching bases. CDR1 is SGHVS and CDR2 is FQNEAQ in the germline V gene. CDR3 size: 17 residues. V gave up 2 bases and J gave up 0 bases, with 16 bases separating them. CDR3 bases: TGTGCCAGCAGCTTATACCCAGGGCGGTTCATGAACACTGAAGCTTTCTTT. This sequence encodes CASSLYPGRFMNTEAFF. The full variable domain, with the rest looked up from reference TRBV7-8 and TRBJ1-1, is GAGVSQSPRYKVAKRGQDVALRCDPISGHVSLFWYQQALGQGPEFLTYFQNEAQLDKSGLPSDRFFAERPEGSVSTLKIQRTQQEDSAVYLCASSLYPGRFMNTEAFFGQGTRLTVV.

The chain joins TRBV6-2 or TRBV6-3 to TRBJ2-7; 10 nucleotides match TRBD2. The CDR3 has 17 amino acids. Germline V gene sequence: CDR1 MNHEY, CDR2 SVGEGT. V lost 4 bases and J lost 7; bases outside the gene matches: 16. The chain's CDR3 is CASSSSYSGRTLREQYF. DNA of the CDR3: TGTGCCAGCAGTTCCTCGTATAGCGGGAGGACCCTGAGGGAGCAGTACTTC.

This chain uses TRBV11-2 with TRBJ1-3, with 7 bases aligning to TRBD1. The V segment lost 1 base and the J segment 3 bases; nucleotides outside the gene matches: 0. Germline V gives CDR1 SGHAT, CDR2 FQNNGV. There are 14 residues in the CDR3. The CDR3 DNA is TGTGCCAGCAGCTTAGGGACAGGTGGAAACACCATATATTTT. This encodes CASSLGTGGNTIYF.

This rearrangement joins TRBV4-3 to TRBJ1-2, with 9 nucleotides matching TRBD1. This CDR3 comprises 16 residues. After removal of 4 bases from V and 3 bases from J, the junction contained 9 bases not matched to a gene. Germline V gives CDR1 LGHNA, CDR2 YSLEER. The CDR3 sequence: CASSPKGQGGDYGYTF. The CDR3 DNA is TGCGCCAGCAGCCCCAAGGGACAGGGAGGAGACTATGGCTACACCTTC.

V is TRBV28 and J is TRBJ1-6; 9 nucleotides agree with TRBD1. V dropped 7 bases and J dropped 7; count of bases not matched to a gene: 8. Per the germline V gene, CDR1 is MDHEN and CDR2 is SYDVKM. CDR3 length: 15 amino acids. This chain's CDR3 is CASILSGTGNSPLHF. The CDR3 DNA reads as TGTGCCAGCATTCTTTCCGGGACAGGGAATTCACCCCTCCACTTT.

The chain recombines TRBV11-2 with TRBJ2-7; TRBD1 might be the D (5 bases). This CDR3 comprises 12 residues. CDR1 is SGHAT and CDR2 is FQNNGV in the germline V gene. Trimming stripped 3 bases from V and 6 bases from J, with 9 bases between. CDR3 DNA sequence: TGTGCCAGCAGCTTTGAAGGGGTCGAGCAGTACTTC. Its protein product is CASSFEGVEQYF.

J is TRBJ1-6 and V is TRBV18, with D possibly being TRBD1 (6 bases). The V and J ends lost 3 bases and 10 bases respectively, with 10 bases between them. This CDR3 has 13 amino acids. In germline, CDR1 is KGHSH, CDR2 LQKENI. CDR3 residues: CASSPHRESPLHF. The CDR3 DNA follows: TGTGCCAGCTCACCGCACAGGGAATCACCCCTCCACTTT. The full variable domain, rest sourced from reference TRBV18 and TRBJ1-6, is NAGVMQNPRHLVRRRGQEARLRCSPMKGHSHVYWYRQLPEEGLKFMVYLQKENIIDESGMPKERFSAEFPKEGPSILRIQQVVRGDSAAYFCASSPHRESPLHFGNGTRLTVT.

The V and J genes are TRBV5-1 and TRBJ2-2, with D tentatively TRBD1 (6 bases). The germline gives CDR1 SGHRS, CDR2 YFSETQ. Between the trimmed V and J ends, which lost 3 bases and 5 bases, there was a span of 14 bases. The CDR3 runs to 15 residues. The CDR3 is CASSWRQGYTGELFF. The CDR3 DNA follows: TGCGCCAGCAGCTGGAGGCAGGGGTATACCGGGGAGCTGTTTTTT.

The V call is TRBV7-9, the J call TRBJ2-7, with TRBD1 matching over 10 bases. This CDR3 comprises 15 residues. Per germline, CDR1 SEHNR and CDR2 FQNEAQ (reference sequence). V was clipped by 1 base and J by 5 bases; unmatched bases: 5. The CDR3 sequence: CASSLVGTGVNEQYF. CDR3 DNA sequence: TGTGCCAGCAGCTTAGTGGGGACAGGGGTCAACGAGCAGTACTTC.

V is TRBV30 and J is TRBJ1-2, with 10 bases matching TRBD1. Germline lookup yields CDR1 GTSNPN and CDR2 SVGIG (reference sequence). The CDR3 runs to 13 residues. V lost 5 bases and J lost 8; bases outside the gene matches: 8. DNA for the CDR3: TGTGCCTGGGCCACAGGACAGGGGGGCGGCTACACCTTC. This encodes CAWATGQGGGYTF.

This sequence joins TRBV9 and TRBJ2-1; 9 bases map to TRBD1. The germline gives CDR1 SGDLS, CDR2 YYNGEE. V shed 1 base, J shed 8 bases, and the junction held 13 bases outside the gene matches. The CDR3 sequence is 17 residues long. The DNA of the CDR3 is TGTGCCAGCAGCGTAAAATTCCCGGGACAGGGAAACGATGAGCAGTTCTTC. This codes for CASSVKFPGQGNDEQFF.

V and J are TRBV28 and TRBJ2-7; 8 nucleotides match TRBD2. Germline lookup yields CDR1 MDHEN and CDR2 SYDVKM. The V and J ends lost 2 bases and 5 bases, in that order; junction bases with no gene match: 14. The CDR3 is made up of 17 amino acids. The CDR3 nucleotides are TGTGCCAGCAGTTTACGGCGATGGGCGGGAGGCCCCGACGAGCAGTACTTC. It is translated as CASSLRRWAGGPDEQYF. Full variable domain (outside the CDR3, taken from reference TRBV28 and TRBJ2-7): DVKVTQSSRYLVKRTGEKVFLECVQDMDHENMFWYRQDPGLGLRLIYFSYDVKMKEKGDIPEGYSVSREKKERFSLILESASTNQTSMYLCASSLRRWAGGPDEQYFGPGTRLTVT.

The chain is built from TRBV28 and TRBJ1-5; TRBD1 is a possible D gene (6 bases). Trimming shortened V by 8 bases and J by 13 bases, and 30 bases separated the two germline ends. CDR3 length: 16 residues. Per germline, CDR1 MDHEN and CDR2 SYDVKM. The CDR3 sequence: CASLGGGQTPDPQQHF. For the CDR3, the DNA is TGTGCCAGCCTTGGCGGGGGGCAAACACCGGACCCGCAACAGCATTTT. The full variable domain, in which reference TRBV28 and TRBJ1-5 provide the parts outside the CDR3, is DVKVTQSSRYLVKRTGEKVFLECVQDMDHENMFWYRQDPGLGLRLIYFSYDVKMKEKGDIPEGYSVSREKKERFSLILESASTNQTSMYLCASLGGGQTPDPQQHFGDGTRLSIL.

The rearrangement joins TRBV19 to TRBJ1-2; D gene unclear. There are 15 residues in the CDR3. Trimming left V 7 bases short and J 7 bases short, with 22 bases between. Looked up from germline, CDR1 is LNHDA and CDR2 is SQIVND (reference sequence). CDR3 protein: CASIKEGLPFGGYTF. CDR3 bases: TGTGCCAGTATTAAGGAGGGCCTGCCTTTTGGTGGCTACACCTTC.

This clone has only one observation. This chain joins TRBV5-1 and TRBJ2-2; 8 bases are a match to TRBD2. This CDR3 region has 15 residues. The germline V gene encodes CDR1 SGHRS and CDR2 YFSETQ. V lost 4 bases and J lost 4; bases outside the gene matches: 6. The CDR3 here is CASSEGLASTGELFF. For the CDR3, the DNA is TGCGCCAGCAGCGAAGGACTAGCTAGCACCGGGGAGCTGTTTTTT.

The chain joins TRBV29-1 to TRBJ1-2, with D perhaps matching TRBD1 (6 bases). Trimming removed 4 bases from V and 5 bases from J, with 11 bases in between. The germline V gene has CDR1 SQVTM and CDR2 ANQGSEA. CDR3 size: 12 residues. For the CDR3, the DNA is TGCAGCGTTGCTCTGAGGGGGTATGGCTACACCTTC. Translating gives CSVALRGYGYTF.

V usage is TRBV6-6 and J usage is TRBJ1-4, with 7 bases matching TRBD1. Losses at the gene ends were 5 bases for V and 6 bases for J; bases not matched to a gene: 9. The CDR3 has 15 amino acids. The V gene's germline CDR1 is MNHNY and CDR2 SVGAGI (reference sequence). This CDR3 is CASSDRDSSYEKLFF. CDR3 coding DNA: TGTGCCAGCAGTGACCGGGACAGCTCTTATGAAAAACTGTTTTTT.

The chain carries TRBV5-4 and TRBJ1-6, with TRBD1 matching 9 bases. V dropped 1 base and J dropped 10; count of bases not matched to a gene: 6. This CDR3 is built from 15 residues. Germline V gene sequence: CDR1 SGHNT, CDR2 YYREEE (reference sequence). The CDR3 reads CASSLRTGQGSPLHF. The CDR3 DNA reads TGTGCCAGCAGCTTGCGGACGGGACAGGGCTCACCCCTCCACTTT.

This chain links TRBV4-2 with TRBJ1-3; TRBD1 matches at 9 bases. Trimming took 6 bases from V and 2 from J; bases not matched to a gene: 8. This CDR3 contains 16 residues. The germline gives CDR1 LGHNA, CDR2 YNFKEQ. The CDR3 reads CASSSRGTGTGNTIYF. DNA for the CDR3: TGTGCCAGCAGTTCGCGAGGGACAGGGACTGGAAACACCATATATTTT.

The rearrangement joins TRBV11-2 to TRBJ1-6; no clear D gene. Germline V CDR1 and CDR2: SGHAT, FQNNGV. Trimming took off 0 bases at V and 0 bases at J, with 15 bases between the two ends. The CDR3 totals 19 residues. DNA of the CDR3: TGTGCCAGCAGCTTAGATCAGGCGGGCAGCAGCTCCTATAATTCACCCCTCCACTTT. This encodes CASSLDQAGSSSYNSPLHF.